A selection of T cell receptor beta chains follows, all from one sample in a study of blood T cells in healthy people across ages. TCRdb reprocessed the 5' RACE reads via MiXCR and lists one record per CDR3 protein. The table lists approximately 800,000 distinct CDR3 sequences, approximately 67% of them singletons. The sequenced sample consisted of blood. Every receptor here comes from a man aged 25 to 40 in good health. CDR3s include the opening cysteine and the closing phenylalanine or tryptophan. The D gene is left open where the match is weak. Clone size is shown for a subset of rows, as once, few, many or a class of expanded clone.

J | size | V | D | CDR3 | DNA
TRBJ2-7 | NA | TRBV3-1 | TRBD2 | CASSQLLTGGEQYF | TGTGCCAGCAGCCAATTACTAACGGGGGGCGAGCAGTACTTC
TRBJ2-3 | NA | TRBV7-3 | TRBD1 | CASSAGTGGGTDTQYF | TGTGCCAGCAGCGCCGGGACAGGGGGCGGCACAGATACGCAGTATTTT
TRBJ1-2 | NA | TRBV12-3/TRBV12-4 | NA | CASSQATQGPYGYTF | TGTGCCAGCAGTCAAGCAACCCAGGGTCCCTATGGCTACACCTTC
TRBJ2-7 | many | TRBV20-1 | TRBD2 | CSASPLAANSYEQYF | TGCAGTGCTAGCCCCCTAGCGGCCAATTCCTACGAGCAGTACTTC
TRBJ2-7 | few | TRBV10-3 | TRBD2 | CAISDPGTSDTQYF | TGTGCCATCAGTGACCCCGGGACTAGCGACACCCAGTACTTC
TRBJ2-1 | few | TRBV12-3/TRBV12-4 | TRBD2 | CATTSGGYYNEQFF | TGTGCCACTACTAGCGGGGGGTACTACAATGAGCAGTTCTTC
TRBJ1-4 | few | TRBV10-2 | NA | CASLPGSSSSTTDEKLFF | TGCGCCAGCCTCCCCGGGAGCTCCTCCTCAACAACTGATGAAAAACTGTTTTTT
TRBJ1-2 | NA | TRBV5-4 | NA | CASSSGPDFYGYTF | TGTGCCAGCAGCTCGGGACCTGACTTCTATGGCTACACCTTC
TRBJ2-7 | NA | TRBV9 | NA | CASSPRSSVSSYEQYF | TGTGCCAGCAGCCCCAGGAGTAGCGTAAGCTCCTACGAGCAGTACTTC
TRBJ1-2 | NA | TRBV5-6 | NA | CASIRQGGQGYGYTF | TGTGCCAGCATCCGTCAAGGGGGTCAGGGGTATGGCTACACCTTC
TRBJ2-5 | NA | TRBV7-9 | TRBD1 | CASSLGQGLGETQYF | TGTGCCAGCAGCTTAGGACAGGGTCTTGGAGAGACCCAGTACTTC
TRBJ2-1 | NA | TRBV27 | NA | CASSGLALYNERFF | TGTGCCAGCAGTGGGCTAGCCTTATACAATGAGCGGTTCTTC
TRBJ1-5 | NA | TRBV6-6 | TRBD1 | CASSFAQGAPNQPQHF | TGTGCCAGCAGCTTTGCCCAGGGGGCCCCCAATCAGCCCCAGCATTTT
TRBJ2-5 | few | TRBV4-2 | TRBD2 | CASSQDGISGGKETQYF | TGTGCCAGCAGCCAAGATGGGATTAGCGGGGGGAAAGAGACCCAGTACTTC
TRBJ2-7 | once | TRBV6-1 | NA | CASGKAAYEQYF | TGTGCCAGCGGGAAGGCCGCCTACGAGCAGTACTTC
TRBJ2-7 | NA | TRBV3-1 | NA | CASSPSNYEQYF | TGTGCCAGCAGCCCAAGCAACTACGAGCAGTACTTC
TRBJ2-6 | NA | TRBV2 | NA | CASNGGSGANVLTF | TGTGCCAGCAACGGGGGATCTGGGGCCAACGTCCTGACTTTC